This TCR beta chain derives from a study of blood T cells in healthy people across ages. The germline CDR1 and CDR2 sequences are MNHEY and SMNVEV (reference sequence). This CDR3 comprises 15 residues. Unmatched junction bases numbered 6, after V lost 4 bases and J lost 4 bases. The study, taken as a whole, reports: Older age went with lower TCR beta diversity per million T cells, in a roughly linear way.

Comments on this clonotype: The antigen is unknown.

Through a sample-barcoded 5' primer and a J-beta primer mix, a second PCR was run for about 6 to 11 cycles. TCRdb re-called the 5' RACE reads with MiXCR, one entry per CDR3 protein. The data contain about 680,000 distinct CDR3 sequences, around 49% of them singletons. The source of this sequence is a woman aged 55-70 years in good health. Sample: blood. The chain links TRBV27 to TRBJ1-5; 8 positions agree with TRBD1. CDR3 sequence: CASSSPGQVNQPQHF. CDR3 coding DNA: TGTGCCAGCAGTTCCCCGGGACAGGTAAATCAGCCCCAGCATTTT.